Each of the 26 T cell receptor beta chains below was sequenced from the same sample in a study of shared clonotypes between healthy human individuals. Clones were sequenced by immunoSEQ multiplex PCR, and TCRdb holds only the in-frame ones, with some missing. Of millions of clones detected, more than 80% appear once; the ten largest clones hold about 0.41%. Sequencing was done on a sample of naive CD4+ T cells from PBMCs. Regarding subset: CD45RA+ positively selected. These receptors all stem from a man aged 18 to 30 in good health. Some clones in this sample may be carry-over from other donors' samples.

DNA for the CDR3: TGTGCCAGCAGCCTCCAGATAGGGGCGGGAGGGCAAGAGACCCAGTACTTC. Encoded protein: CASSLQIGAGGQETQYF. The J gene is TRBJ2-5, the V gene TRBV7-2; 9 bases map to TRBD2. Germline V gene data show CDR1 as SGHTA and CDR2 as FQGNSA. The V and J ends lost 5 bases and 2 bases, in that order; junction bases with no gene match: 12. The CDR3 runs 17 residues. Full variable domain (outside the CDR3, taken from reference TRBV7-2 and TRBJ2-5): GAGVSQSPSNKVTEKGKDVELRCDPISGHTALYWYRQSLGQGLEFLIYFQGNSAPDKSGLPSDRFSAERTGGSVSTLTIQRTQQEDSAVYLCASSLQIGAGGQETQYFGPGTRLLVL.

Comments on this clone: Compared with germline, one end of the junction differs, possibly owing to a read error. The CDR3: CASSLSGGGGVGF. The CDR3 nucleotides are TGTGCCAGCAGTTTATCAGGGGGCGGCGGCGTTGGCTTC. V gene TRBV28 combines with J gene TRBJ1-2; 8 bases are shared with TRBD1. The CDR3 spans 13 residues. Germline CDR1 MDHEN, CDR2 SYDVKM.

V and J are TRBV29-1 and TRBJ2-7; 7 bases agree with TRBD1. Germline trimming cut 3 bases from V and 4 bases from J; bases unmatched to any gene: 9. Germline-derived CDR1 and CDR2 are SQVTM and ANQGSEA. The CDR3 extends over 14 amino acids. The CDR3 sequence is CSVEKQGRIYEQYF. The CDR3 DNA follows: TGCAGCGTTGAGAAACAGGGGCGCATTTACGAGCAGTACTTC.

The chain joins TRBV7-3 to TRBJ2-3; 9 nucleotides align to TRBD1. This CDR3 contains 15 residues. Germline assignment: CDR1 SGHTA and CDR2 FQGTGA. The trim removed 5 bases at V and 4 bases at J, leaving 7 bases unmatched. The CDR3 DNA reads TGTGCCAGCAGCGGGACAGGGAGGGTAGCAGATACGCAGTATTTT. This encodes CASSGTGRVADTQYF.

For this clone: The sample has other DNA sequences that encode this CDR3 too. The chain uses TRBV18 and TRBJ2-5; D is uncertain. CDR3 length equals 13 residues. V was trimmed by 3 bases and J by 2 bases, leaving 7 bases between them. Germline loops: CDR1 KGHSH, CDR2 LQKENI. The CDR3 bases are TGTGCCAGCTCACCGGGCACTCAAGAGACCCAGTACTTC. Its protein product is CASSPGTQETQYF.

Concerning this clone: Other DNA sequences in this specimen translate into the identical CDR3. The chain recombines TRBV10-3 with TRBJ2-5, with D hard to call. Germline CDR1 reads ENHRY; CDR2 reads SYGVKD. The CDR3 has 13 residues. The V and J ends lost 2 bases and 2 bases respectively, with 6 bases between them. The CDR3 sequence: CAISEGQQETQYF. The CDR3 DNA is TGTGCCATCAGTGAGGGGCAGCAAGAGACCCAGTACTTC.

CDR3 nucleotide sequence: TGTGCCGGGTCCGGATGGACAGGGGGCAGCAATCAGCCCCAGCATTTT. Translation: CAGSGWTGGSNQPQHF. The V call is TRBV28, the J call TRBJ1-5; 11 nucleotides agree with TRBD1. CDR3 length equals 16 residues. Germline CDR1 reads MDHEN; CDR2 reads SYDVKM. V shed 11 bases and J 1 base; nucleotides not matched to a gene: 10.

The chain couples TRBV27 to TRBJ2-2; the D gene could be TRBD1 or TRBD2 (5 bases each). V lost 5 bases and J 4 bases, leaving 17 bases between the germline ends. CDR3 length equals 16 residues. Germline V gene sequence: CDR1 MNHEY, CDR2 SMNVEV (reference sequence). Written as DNA, the CDR3 is TGTGCCAGCAGTCTCCGGGACCGAGGGATCACCGGGGAGCTGTTTTTT. Translation gives CASSLRDRGITGELFF.

V usage is TRBV10-1 and J usage is TRBJ2-2; either TRBD1 or TRBD2 may supply D (5 bases each). With 0 bases removed from V and 2 bases from J, the gap between germline ends came to 7 bases. The CDR3 contains 15 residues. Germline V gene data show CDR1 as WNHNN and CDR2 as SYGVQD (reference sequence). CDR3 nucleotides: TGCGCCAGCAGTGAGTCCGGGGCCAACACCGGGGAGCTGTTTTTT. Encoded protein: CASSESGANTGELFF.

CDR3 DNA: TGTGCCAGCAGTTACGGGCAGCCGGGGGAGCAGTACTTC. Translating it yields CASSYGQPGEQYF. The V gene is TRBV6-6, the J gene TRBJ2-7; D might be TRBD2 (5 bases). V was cut by 2 bases and J by 7 bases, with 12 bases left in between. The CDR3 runs to 13 residues. Per germline, CDR1 MNHNY and CDR2 SVGAGI (reference sequence).

The chain recombines TRBV7-8 with TRBJ1-5; D unclear. Germline CDR1 is SGHVS and CDR2 is FQNEAQ. Trimming removed 5 bases at V and 3 bases at J, with 8 bases between. The CDR3 runs 13 residues. For the CDR3, the DNA is TGTGCCAGCAGCCGGACCTACAATCAGCCCCAGCATTTT. It specifies CASSRTYNQPQHF.

The chain couples TRBV30 to TRBJ1-6; tentative D call: TRBD1 (6 bases). V was cut by 0 bases and J by 6 bases, with 12 bases left in between. The CDR3 length is 15 residues. The germline V gene encodes CDR1 GTSNPN and CDR2 SVGIG (reference sequence). The CDR3 reads CAWSVLRGANSPLHF. CDR3 nucleotides: TGTGCCTGGAGTGTACTGAGGGGGGCTAATTCACCCCTCCACTTT.

This chain uses TRBV2 with TRBJ2-1; 11 nucleotides match TRBD2. Germline lookup yields CDR1 SNHLY and CDR2 FYNNEI. This CDR3 is 17 amino acids long. The V segment lost 2 bases and the J segment 2 bases; nucleotides outside the gene matches: 5. CDR3 DNA sequence: TGTGCCAGCAGTGAATGGCTAGCGGGAGGACCCTACAATGAGCAGTTCTTC. This translates into CASSEWLAGGPYNEQFF.

Details on this clone: This CDR3 is also generated by other DNA sequences in the sample. The chain joins TRBV5-1 to TRBJ2-6; D ambiguous. This CDR3 has 15 amino acids. The germline CDR1 and CDR2 sequences are SGHRS and YFSETQ. The V end was cut by 0 bases, the J end by 0 bases, with 4 bases between. The CDR3 protein is CASSLDASGANVLTF. The CDR3 DNA is TGCGCCAGCAGCTTGGACGCCTCTGGGGCCAACGTCCTGACTTTC.

This rearrangement joins TRBV5-1 to TRBJ2-7; TRBD2 might be the D (5 bases). Germline V gene data show CDR1 as SGHRS and CDR2 as YFSETQ. The V and J ends lost 4 bases and 4 bases respectively, with 15 bases between them. The CDR3 has 14 residues. CDR3 in amino acids: CASSPRAPGYEQYF. Here the CDR3 DNA reads TGCGCCAGCAGCCCGCGGGCCCCTGGGTACGAGCAGTACTTC.

This sequence joins TRBV19 and TRBJ2-7; 7 bases map to TRBD2. Losses at the gene ends were 1 base for V and 3 bases for J; bases not matched to a gene: 3. CDR3 length equals 14 residues. CDR1 is LNHDA and CDR2 is SQIVND in the germline V gene (reference sequence). The chain's CDR3 is CASSIVGTNYEQYF. The CDR3 DNA sequence: TGTGCCAGTAGTATAGTGGGGACTAACTACGAGCAGTACTTC.

The gene calls are TRBV20-1 and TRBJ1-1; the D gene is possibly TRBD1 (6 bases). Trimming pared 6 bases from V and 11 bases from J, leaving 16 bases between. The germline V gene has CDR1 DFQATT and CDR2 SNEGSKA (reference sequence). CDR3 length: 11 residues. CDR3 DNA: TGCAGTGCCCTAACAGGGAAGGGGGCTTTCTTT. Translation: CSALTGKGAFF.

The V and J genes are TRBV6-1 and TRBJ2-4, with 11 bases matching TRBD1. This CDR3 spans 15 amino acids. Trimming took 4 bases from V and 9 from J; bases not matched to a gene: 8. Per germline, CDR1 MNHNS and CDR2 SASEGT. The CDR3 coding sequence is TGTGCCAGCAGTGTCGTACCGGGACAGGGGGGCATTCAGTACTTC. It is translated as CASSVVPGQGGIQYF.

This sequence joins TRBV7-8 and TRBJ2-1; 7 nucleotides match TRBD2. The germline V gene has CDR1 SGHVS and CDR2 FQNEAQ. This CDR3 comprises 16 residues. After removal of 2 bases from V and 2 bases from J, the junction contained 6 bases not matched to a gene. This chain's CDR3 is CASSLSGLGTYNEQFF. The CDR3 nucleotides read TGTGCCAGCAGCTTATCCGGACTAGGCACCTACAATGAGCAGTTCTTC.

This chain connects TRBV9 to TRBJ2-2, with D uncertain. The CDR3 is 15 residues long. Germline V gene lookup returns CDR1 SGDLS and CDR2 YYNGEE. Trimming pared 1 base from V and 5 bases from J, leaving 12 bases between. CDR3 region: CASSVTSWGTGELFF. As DNA, the CDR3 is TGTGCCAGCAGCGTAACCTCCTGGGGAACCGGGGAGCTGTTTTTT.

The CDR3 spells CASSPRSNREITYEQYF. Written as DNA, the CDR3 is TGTGCCAGTAGTCCCCGCTCGAATAGGGAAATCACCTACGAGCAGTACTTC. This chain uses TRBV19 with TRBJ2-7; D not resolved. V was pared by 5 bases and J by 2 bases, with 22 bases between. The CDR3 has 17 residues. CDR1 and CDR2 (germline): LNHDA, SQIVND (reference sequence).

V usage is TRBV7-9 and J usage is TRBJ2-1, with 10 positions matching TRBD2. V lost 4 bases and J lost 1; bases outside the gene matches: 4. The CDR3 is made up of 16 amino acids. In germline, CDR1 is SEHNR, CDR2 FQNEAQ (reference sequence). The CDR3 is CASSWSGRVSYNEQFF. The CDR3 DNA is TGTGCCAGCAGCTGGAGCGGGAGGGTATCCTACAATGAGCAGTTCTTC.

J is TRBJ1-3 and V is TRBV6-6, with D possibly TRBD1 on 5 matching bases. The CDR3 totals 14 residues. V was cut by 5 bases and J by 1 base, with 9 bases left in between. Germline V gene data show CDR1 as MNHNY and CDR2 as SVGAGI (reference sequence). CDR3 in amino acids: CASSVQGSGNTIYF. DNA of the CDR3: TGTGCCAGCAGTGTTCAGGGATCTGGAAACACCATATATTTT.

This chain links TRBV23-1 with TRBJ1-1, with a tentative D call TRBD1 (6 bases). TRBV23-1 carries the ORF label, with uncertain function. V was clipped by 2 bases and J by 0 bases, with 10 bases between them. This CDR3 has 15 amino acids. The CDR3: CASSQEGHLNTEAFF. CDR3 in DNA: TGCGCCAGCAGTCAAGAGGGACACTTGAACACTGAAGCTTTCTTT.

The chain has TRBV5-1 and TRBJ1-4, with D maybe TRBD1 (5 bases). This CDR3 comprises 15 residues. V was shortened by 3 bases and J by 0 bases, with 9 bases between the two germline ends. Looked up from germline, CDR1 is SGHRS and CDR2 is YFSETQ. The CDR3 sequence is CASSWDRATNEKLFF. CDR3 DNA: TGCGCCAGCAGCTGGGACCGAGCAACTAATGAAAAACTGTTTTTT.

The chain couples TRBV25-1 to TRBJ2-7; D gene ambiguous. V shed 1 base and J shed 11 bases, with 9 bases lying between them. The V gene's germline CDR1 is MGHDK and CDR2 SYGVNS. This CDR3 region has 11 residues. This chain's CDR3 is CASSEFQFEYF. The CDR3 DNA is TGTGCCAGCAGTGAATTCCAGTTTGAGTACTTC.